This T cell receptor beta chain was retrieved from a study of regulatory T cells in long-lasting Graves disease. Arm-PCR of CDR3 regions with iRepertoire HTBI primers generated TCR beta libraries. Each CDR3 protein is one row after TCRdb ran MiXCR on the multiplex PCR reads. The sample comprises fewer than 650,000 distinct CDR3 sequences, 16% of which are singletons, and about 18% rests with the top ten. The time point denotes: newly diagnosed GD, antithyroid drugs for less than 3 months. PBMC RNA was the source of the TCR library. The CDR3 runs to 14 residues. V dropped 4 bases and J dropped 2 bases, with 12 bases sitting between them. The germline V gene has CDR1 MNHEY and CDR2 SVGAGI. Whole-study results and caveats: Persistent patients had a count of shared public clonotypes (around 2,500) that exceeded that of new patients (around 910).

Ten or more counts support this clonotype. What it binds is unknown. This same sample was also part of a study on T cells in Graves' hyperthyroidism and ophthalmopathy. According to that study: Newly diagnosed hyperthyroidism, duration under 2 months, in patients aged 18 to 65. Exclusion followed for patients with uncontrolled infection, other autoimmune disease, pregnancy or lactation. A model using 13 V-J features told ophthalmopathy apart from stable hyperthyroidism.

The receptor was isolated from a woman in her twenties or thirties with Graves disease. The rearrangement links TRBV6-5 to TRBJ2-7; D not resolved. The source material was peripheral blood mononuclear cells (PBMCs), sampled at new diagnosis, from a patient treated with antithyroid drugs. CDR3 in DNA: TGTGCCAGCAGTTCTCGGGTCTCCACCTACGAGCAGTACTTC. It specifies CASSSRVSTYEQYF.